Described below is a single T cell receptor (beta chain) sequence and its context. The assay was immunoSEQ multiplex PCR, and TCRdb's table has in-frame clones only and misses some. The sample has some 75,000 clones; approximately 90% are singletons. This CDR3 has 15 residues. The germline V and J ends were trimmed by 4 bases and 0 bases, with 12 bases remaining between them. The germline CDR1 and CDR2 sequences are LGHDT and YNNKEL (reference sequence). The data stem from a study of T cell responses to AZD1222 COVID-19 vaccine. The chain has TRBV3-1 (or the pseudogene TRBV3-2) and TRBJ1-1; tentative D call: TRBD1 (6 bases). The receptor comes from an adult in good health. Specimen: peripheral blood, collected on day 0 of AZD1222 vaccination. The CDR3 sequence: CASSRGTLMNTEAFF. CDR3 in DNA: TGTGCCAGCAGCCGCGGGACACTGATGAACACTGAAGCTTTCTTT.